This T cell receptor (beta chain) was observed in a study of T cell changes during pregnancy in multiple sclerosis. J gave up 7 bases and V 8 bases, and 6 bases lay outside the gene matches. Germline V CDR1 and CDR2: SNHLY, FYNNEI. There are 14 residues in the CDR3. Assay used: immunoSEQ multiplex PCR; TCRdb lists only in-frame clones, some missing. The data hold about 77,000 clones, with about 88% observed a single time. The sequence derives from a female donor with multiple sclerosis, enrolled in a pregnancy study. Sample: peripheral blood, taken before pregnancy. The chain employs TRBV2 and TRBJ1-6, with 9 bases lining up with TRBD1. The CDR3 DNA sequence: TGTGCCAGCCAAGTGACAGGGGGGAATTCACCCCTCCACTTT. Its translation is CASQVTGGNSPLHF.